This is a list of T cell receptor beta chains from one sample in a study of blood T cell repertoires in COVID-19. The data were produced by immunoSEQ multiplex PCR, yet TCRdb's version contains in-frame clones alone and is incomplete. The sample lists 320,000 or so clones; around 85% were seen once. Material: PBMCs or T cells enriched from blood (not recorded which). These receptors were obtained from a woman under 40 who had been exposed to COVID-19. CDR3s include the opening cysteine and the closing phenylalanine or tryptophan. The order of the fields is V gene, D gene, J gene, clone size, CDR3 protein, CDR3 DNA. The D gene is left open where the match is weak. Rows may omit the clone size; those that give it use once, few, many or a size class.

V: TRBV30
D: TRBD1
J: TRBJ1-4
size: few
CDR3: CAWSPRTGGNEKLFF
DNA: TGTGCCTGGAGCCCCAGGACAGGGGGCAATGAAAAACTGTTTTTT

V: TRBV3-1/TRBV3-2
D: -
J: TRBJ2-1
size: -
CDR3: CASALIWGQGVDGQFF
DNA: TGTGCCAGCGCGTTAATTTGGGGTCAGGGTGTGGATGGGCAGTTCTTC

V: TRBV30
D: TRBD1
J: TRBJ1-6
size: -
CDR3: CAWDRVSGNSPLHF
DNA: TGTGCCTGGGACAGGGTATCGGGGAATTCACCCCTCCACTTT

V: TRBV19
D: -
J: TRBJ2-1
size: -
CDR3: CASNTYSGTQFF
DNA: TGTGCCAGTAATACGTATTCAGGGACACAGTTCTTC

V: TRBV19
D: TRBD2
J: TRBJ2-3
size: -
CDR3: CASSITSGRGTDTQYF
DNA: TGTGCCAGTAGTATTACTAGCGGGAGGGGCACAGATACGCAGTATTTT

V: TRBV28
D: -
J: TRBJ1-1
size: -
CDR3: CASSLLAGTEAFF
DNA: TGTGCCAGCAGTTTATTGGCAGGGACTGAAGCTTTCTTT

V: TRBV6-5
D: TRBD2
J: TRBJ2-3
size: -
CDR3: CASKGAGSSTDTQYF
DNA: TGTGCCAGCAAAGGAGCGGGGTCTAGCACAGATACGCAGTATTTT

V: TRBV11-2
D: -
J: TRBJ1-5
size: -
CDR3: CASSSQGQPQHF
DNA: TGTGCCAGCAGCTCTCAGGGACAGCCCCAGCATTTT

V: TRBV6-5
D: -
J: TRBJ2-5
size: once
CDR3: CASSRPGGSWTQYF
DNA: TGTGCCAGCAGTAGGCCAGGGGGGTCGTGGACCCAGTACTTC

V: TRBV3-1/TRBV3-2
D: TRBD1
J: TRBJ1-2
size: few
CDR3: CASSQEIFRGLVGYGYTF
DNA: TGTGCCAGCAGCCAAGAGATCTTCAGGGGGCTTGTAGGCTATGGCTACACCTTC

V: TRBV6-5
D: TRBD2
J: TRBJ2-1
size: -
CDR3: CASSSLAGVYNEQFF
DNA: TGTGCCAGCAGTTCTCTAGCGGGGGTCTACAATGAGCAGTTCTTC

V: TRBV27
D: TRBD2
J: TRBJ2-2
size: -
CDR3: CASSLGRGWGELFF
DNA: TGTGCCAGCAGTTTAGGGAGGGGTTGGGGGGAGCTGTTTTTT

V: TRBV4-3
D: -
J: TRBJ1-2
size: -
CDR3: CASSQDWAVIYGYTF
DNA: TGCGCCAGCAGCCAAGATTGGGCAGTGATCTATGGCTACACCTTC

V: TRBV9
D: TRBD2
J: TRBJ2-3
size: -
CDR3: CASSATPLAGGTDTQYF
DNA: TGTGCCAGCAGCGCTACTCCCCTAGCGGGGGGCACAGATACGCAGTATTTT

V: TRBV28
D: -
J: TRBJ1-3
size: -
CDR3: CASSLLPGQGRNTIYF
DNA: TGTGCCAGCAGTTTACTGCCTGGGCAGGGGCGAAACACCATATATTTT

V: TRBV7-9
D: TRBD1
J: TRBJ1-4
size: -
CDR3: CASSPTGQGRNEKLFF
DNA: TGTGCCAGCAGCCCTACTGGACAGGGAAGAAATGAAAAACTGTTTTTT

V: TRBV3-1/TRBV3-2
D: TRBD2
J: TRBJ2-1
size: -
CDR3: CASSQGLAGDTYNEQFF
DNA: TGTGCCAGCAGCCAAGGACTAGCGGGCGACACCTACAATGAGCAGTTCTTC